Below, 15 T cell receptor beta chains from the same sample are listed, as sequenced in a study of shared clonotypes between healthy human individuals. Clones were sequenced by immunoSEQ multiplex PCR, and TCRdb holds only the in-frame ones, with some missing. The sample holds 2.5 million or so clones, just over 90% seen once. The sequenced sample was naive CD4+ T cells sorted from blood. The subset here: CD45RA+ positively selected. The source of these receptors is a man aged 18 to 30 in good health.

This clone was picked up one time. V and J are TRBV7-2 and TRBJ2-7; 9 positions match TRBD1. Germline V lookup: CDR1 SGHTA, CDR2 FQGNSA. V gave up 5 bases and J gave up 4 bases; unmatched junction bases: 9. There are 15 residues in the CDR3. The CDR3 DNA is TGTGCCAGCAGCCCCCGACAGGGGGGCGGATACGAGCAGTACTTC. It specifies CASSPRQGGGYEQYF.

The chain carries TRBV7-8 and TRBJ2-3; D is perhaps TRBD2 (6 bases). Germline values: CDR1 SGHVS, CDR2 FQNEAQ. CDR3 length: 16 residues. The V end lost 8 bases, the J end lost 2 bases, and 20 bases lay between the germline ends. The CDR3 nucleotides are TGTGCCAGCTTCGACGTGCTTCCGGGGGTCACAGATACGCAGTATTTT. Protein: CASFDVLPGVTDTQYF.

CDR3 sequence (DNA): TGTGCCATCAGTGTCAGTTTTAACGAAAAACTGTTTTTT. Translated, it gives CAISVSFNEKLFF. This chain connects TRBV10-3 to TRBJ1-4; D gene uncertain. V shed 4 bases and J shed 8 bases, with 11 bases lying between them. This CDR3 has 13 amino acids. Germline loops: CDR1 ENHRY, CDR2 SYGVKD.

J is TRBJ2-7 and V is TRBV5-4; D not certain. The CDR3 is 16 amino acids. Germline V gene sequence: CDR1 SGHNT, CDR2 YYREEE (reference sequence). Deletions cut 3 bases from V and 3 bases from J, with 19 bases between. The CDR3 is CASSSSKIPHFYEQYF. For the CDR3, the DNA is TGTGCCAGCAGCTCGTCGAAAATCCCCCATTTCTACGAGCAGTACTTC.

V is TRBV18 and J is TRBJ1-1; D gene uncertain. Germline CDR1 KGHSH, CDR2 LQKENI. V was cut by 2 bases and J by 10 bases, with 14 bases left in between. The CDR3 sequence is 13 residues long. The CDR3 nucleotides are TGTGCCAGCTCACCATCTGACTTATTCAGAGCTTTCTTT. It yields the protein CASSPSDLFRAFF.

The CDR3 DNA reads as TGTGCCTGGAGTGTACTGTCTAGCGGGAGCTCTCGACCCCACGAGCAGTACTTC. It is translated as CAWSVLSSGSSRPHEQYF. The V gene is TRBV30, the J gene TRBJ2-7; 10 bases match TRBD2. V shed 0 bases, J shed 5 bases, and the junction held 16 bases outside the gene matches. The length of the CDR3 is 18 residues. Germline V gene sequence: CDR1 GTSNPN, CDR2 SVGIG (reference sequence). Based on the CDR3 plus reference TRBV30 and TRBJ2-7, the full variable domain is SQTIHQWPATLVQPVGSPLSLECTVEGTSNPNLYWYRQAAGRGLQLLFYSVGIGQISSEVPQNLSASRPQDRQFILSSKKLLLSDSGFYLCAWSVLSSGSSRPHEQYFGPGTRLTVT.

The chain carries TRBV7-2 and TRBJ2-3; D possibly corresponds to TRBD1 (5 bases). V was trimmed by 5 bases and J by 4 bases, leaving 13 bases between them. CDR1 and CDR2 (germline): SGHTA, FQGNSA. The CDR3 is 14 amino acids. Here the CDR3 DNA reads TGTGCCAGCAGCCTCGAGTCAGGGTCAGATACGCAGTATTTT. Translation: CASSLESGSDTQYF.

Remarks on this clone: Germline and junction disagree at one end, which may indicate a read error. The CDR3, as DNA: TGTGCCAGCAGCTTAGGGGTCTCGGGGGGCAGATCCTTC. Encoded protein: CASSLGVSGGRSF. The genes are TRBV11-2 and TRBJ2-4, with D possibly matching TRBD2 (7 bases). Germline V CDR1 and CDR2: SGHAT, FQNNGV. The CDR3 contains 13 residues. Combining the CDR3 with reference TRBV11-2 and TRBJ2-4 gives the whole variable domain EAGVAQSPRYKIIEKRQSVAFWCNPISGHATLYWYQQILGQGPKLLIQFQNNGVVDDSQLPKDRFSAERLKGVDSTLKIQPAKLEDSAVYLCASSLGVSGGRSFGAGTRLSVL.

This chain uses TRBV5-7 with TRBJ2-2; D might be TRBD2 (6 bases). TRBV5-7 counts as an open reading frame of uncertain function. Trimming took off 4 bases at V and 7 bases at J, with 20 bases between the two ends. CDR3 size: 16 residues. CDR3 residues: CASSREEGLGVGELFF. CDR3 sequence (DNA): TGTGCCAGCAGCCGAGAGGAGGGGCTTGGGGTCGGGGAGCTGTTTTTT.

The rearrangement uses TRBV5-8 and TRBJ1-5; possibly TRBD1 for D (6 bases). Trimming left V 0 bases short and J 2 bases short, with 12 bases between. Germline loops: CDR1 SGHTS, CDR2 YDEGEE. The CDR3 consists of 16 residues. CDR3 nucleotide sequence: TGTGCCAGCAGCTTGGCCAGGGGTGTCGGCAATCAGCCCCAGCATTTT. It specifies CASSLARGVGNQPQHF.

The chain carries TRBV5-1 and TRBJ1-1; tentative D call: TRBD1 (6 bases). The length of the CDR3 is 15 residues. The germline CDR1 and CDR2 sequences are SGHRS and YFSETQ. Trimming took off 1 base at V and 3 bases at J, with 13 bases between the two ends. The CDR3 loop reads CASSLLWGADTEAFF. The CDR3 DNA sequence: TGCGCCAGCAGCTTGTTGTGGGGGGCGGACACTGAAGCTTTCTTT.

This chain connects TRBV5-1 to TRBJ2-1; the D is unclear. From germline, CDR1 is SGHRS and CDR2 YFSETQ. The CDR3 extends over 15 amino acids. V was cut by 0 bases and J by 1 base, with 8 bases left in between. The CDR3 sequence is CASSLAVTSYNEQFF. Here the CDR3 DNA reads TGCGCCAGCAGCTTGGCAGTTACTTCCTACAATGAGCAGTTCTTC.

About this clone itself: Other DNA sequences of this sample code for an identical CDR3. CDR3 nucleotide sequence: TGTGCCAGCAGACAGGGTTCCTATAATTCACCCCTCCACTTT. Its translation: CASRQGSYNSPLHF. This chain joins TRBV6-5 and TRBJ1-6, with a weak D call TRBD1 (6 bases). The CDR3 contains 14 residues. The V gene lost 6 bases and the J gene lost 1 base, with 7 bases spanning the gap. The V gene's germline CDR1 is MNHEY and CDR2 SVGAGI.

V gene TRBV27 combines with J gene TRBJ1-6; 11 bases line up with TRBD1. The CDR3 length is 17 residues. Germline trimming cut 3 bases from V and 6 bases from J; bases unmatched to any gene: 7. From germline, CDR1 is MNHEY and CDR2 SMNVEV (reference sequence). CDR3 DNA: TGTGCCAGCAGTTTGCGAGGACAGGGGGCCAGTAATTCACCCCTCCACTTT. Residues: CASSLRGQGASNSPLHF.

This chain joins TRBV5-1 and TRBJ1-1, with D perhaps TRBD1 (6 bases). The CDR3 has 14 amino acids. Per germline, CDR1 SGHRS and CDR2 YFSETQ. Trimming left V 7 bases short and J 3 bases short, with 16 bases between. The CDR3 nucleotides read TGCGCCAGCCGGTCAGGGGCCGGGGACACTGAAGCTTTCTTT. This gives the protein CASRSGAGDTEAFF. Based on the CDR3 plus reference TRBV5-1 and TRBJ1-1, the full variable domain is KAGVTQTPRYLIKTRGQQVTLSCSPISGHRSVSWYQQTPGQGLQFLFEYFSETQRNKGNFPGRFSGRQFSNSRSEMNVSTLELGDSALYLCASRSGAGDTEAFFGQGTRLTVV.